This T cell receptor beta chain was sequenced during a study of CD8+ T cells in alopecia areata (dated by TCRdb to 2016 to 2019). As for the study more broadly: The treated patients, all with moderate-to-severe alopecia areata, were enrolled in an open-label pilot trial of oral tofacitinib given at 5 to 10 mg twice daily. Patients received tofacitinib for 6 to 18 months and were then followed off drug for 6 months to check for delayed response and recurrence. To study T cell clonal expansion in alopecia areata, the researchers applied high-throughput TCRbeta sequencing to both the C3H/HeJ mouse model and human patients. Human TCRbeta sequencing covered scalp tissue and sorted CD4+ and CD8+ peripheral blood T cells from patchy and totalis/universalis alopecia areata patients and healthy controls. Biopsies were taken from tofacitinib-treated patients at baseline and at 4 and 24 weeks of treatment, and a later scalp biopsy was taken in several of the tofacitinib-treated patients. Scalp clonality was compared across normal scalp (n=4), patchy alopecia areata scalp (n=8), and alopecia totalis/universalis scalp (n=8). RNA was extracted with the PAXgene miRNA kit for fixed scalp, the miRNeasy kit for PBMCs, and the RNeasy kit for mouse skin. TCRbeta CDR3 regions were amplified by immunoSEQ multiplex PCR using 35 Vbeta forward and 13 Jbeta reverse primers. Study-wide findings and limitations: Lesional scalp, especially in alopecia totalis/universalis, showed higher clonality and more expanded CD8+ clones than normal scalp, suggesting antigenic drive. Shared TCR sequences between patients were less evident than in mice, which may be partly attributable to HLA diversity in the patient population. Resident alphabeta T cells in normal human skin are also sequenced, complicating scalp TCR repertoire analysis, unlike mouse skin dominated by gammadelta T cells.

The time point label for this specimen denotes: baseline before oral tofacitinib. Lesional scalp punch biopsies and peripheral blood were collected from alopecia areata patients. PBMCs were isolated by density centrifugation and stained for CD3, CD4 and CD8, and CD4+ and CD8+ T cells were sorted on a FACSAria. The germline V gene (reference sequence) supplies CDR1 GTSNPN and CDR2 SVGIG. The CDR3 holds 10 amino acids from the cysteine to the phenylalanine. The kept DNA is CDR3 alone, 30 bases in frame from the first base. Library preparation used the immunoSEQ multiplex PCR assay. For TCR sequencing, RNA was extracted from every sample and reverse transcribed into cDNA to serve as template. SuperScript III was used for first-strand cDNA synthesis, primed with a 2:1 mix of oligo-dT and random hexamers. A synthetic immune receptor repertoire was used to assess amplification bias, and residual bias was removed computationally. Regarding the original processing steps: Raw reads were preprocessed for error removal, and CDR3 was defined according to IMGT conventions as running from the conserved cysteine to phenylalanine. Clonality was computed as 1 minus the Shannon entropy, with the entropy normalized by log2 of the number of productive unique TCRs. Whether scalp clones were CD4 or CD8 was inferred by matching scalp TCRbeta sequences against CD4 and CD8 repertoires sorted from blood. What TCRdb holds here is the immuneACCESS table cut down to in-frame rearrangements. Part of the clones is not present; checked against another copy, under half of the missing clones reflect an unresolved V gene, and the others are unexplained. The DNA gave D and trimming, while V, J and clone size come from that table. The sample table shows about 140,000 clones, and around 60% are seen once. Of the sample, 5% to 7.5% falls within the top ten clones.

This clone came up a few times. Its specific antigen is unknown. Base-call qualities are not available, and no considerably larger clone is one nucleotide away. This TCR came from a human donor with alopecia areata. In this chain, TRBV30 is recombined with TRBJ1-4; the D gene identity is not certain. The material sequenced was CD4+ T cells sorted from blood, taken at week 0. Here is the DNA: TGTGCGTCGGGGAATGAAAAACTGTTTTTT. Its coded protein is CASGNEKLFF.